These 10 T cell receptor beta chains were sequenced from one sample in a study of T cell responses to AZD1222 COVID-19 vaccine. Some clones are missing from TCRdb's copy, which holds only in-frame ones; the method was immunoSEQ multiplex PCR. Of 100,000 to 150,000 clones in the sample, approximately 90% were seen once. The input for sequencing was peripheral blood, taken on day 0 of AZD1222 vaccination. These receptors all stem from an adult in good health.

The chain recombines TRBV6-5 with TRBJ2-7; 9 positions match TRBD2. Germline lookup yields CDR1 MNHEY and CDR2 SVGAGI. The CDR3 extends over 15 amino acids. V lost 5 bases to trimming and J lost 7 bases; unmatched junction nucleotides: 12. The CDR3 DNA reads TGTGCCAGCAGTCTCATAGCGGGAGCGGTGGGAGAGCAGTACTTC. This translates into CASSLIAGAVGEQYF.

The genes are TRBV28 and TRBJ1-6, with 8 bases aligning to TRBD1. The trim removed 2 bases at V and 7 bases at J, leaving 4 bases unmatched. This CDR3 spans 15 amino acids. Germline V gene lookup returns CDR1 MDHEN and CDR2 SYDVKM. The CDR3 nucleotides read TGTGCCAGCAGTTTACTACAGGGGGACAATTCACCCCTCCACTTT. Translated, it gives CASSLLQGDNSPLHF.

The chain combines TRBV3-1 (or the pseudogene TRBV3-2) with TRBJ2-7; the D gene is possibly TRBD2 (5 bases). V gave up 1 base and J gave up 4 bases, with 20 bases separating them. Germline CDR1 and CDR2: LGHDT and YNNKEL (reference sequence). The CDR3 spans 17 residues. DNA for the CDR3: TGTGCCAGCAGCCAAGTAAGAGGGTTTGGGATGGGGTACGAGCAGTACTTC. Protein sequence: CASSQVRGFGMGYEQYF.

The rearrangement joins TRBV19 to TRBJ1-6, with D unresolved. Trimming removed 7 bases at V and 5 bases at J, with 12 bases between. This CDR3 contains 14 residues. The V gene's germline CDR1 is LNHDA and CDR2 SQIVND (reference sequence). The chain's CDR3 is CASTHHADNSPLHF. CDR3 bases: TGTGCCAGTACACACCACGCCGATAATTCACCCCTCCACTTT.

Points on this clone: This specimen includes other DNA sequences encoding the same CDR3. The chain has TRBV7-9 and TRBJ2-1, with D hard to call. CDR1 is SEHNR, CDR2 FQNEAQ, per germline (reference sequence). V was clipped by 4 bases and J by 4 bases, with 8 bases between them. CDR3 length: 13 amino acids. DNA for the CDR3: TGTGCCAGCAGCTCGGACCCATACAATGAGCAGTTCTTC. This sequence encodes CASSSDPYNEQFF.

The chain carries TRBV9 and TRBJ2-2; 10 bases are a match to TRBD1. The germline gives CDR1 SGDLS, CDR2 YYNGEE. The CDR3 is 17 residues long. The V and J ends lost 2 bases and 4 bases, in that order; junction bases with no gene match: 8. For the CDR3, the DNA is TGTGCCAGCAGCGTGGCCGGGACAGGGGCGACCACCGGGGAGCTGTTTTTT. Protein sequence: CASSVAGTGATTGELFF.

This chain connects TRBV28 to TRBJ2-1, with 8 nucleotides matching TRBD2. The germline V gene encodes CDR1 MDHEN and CDR2 SYDVKM. V was clipped by 0 bases and J by 8 bases; unmatched bases: 6. CDR3 length: 15 amino acids. CDR3 loop: CASSLWGAGEYEQFF. The CDR3 coding sequence is TGTGCCAGCAGTTTATGGGGAGCGGGAGAGTATGAGCAGTTCTTC.

The chain combines TRBV28 with TRBJ1-5; the D gene is possibly TRBD1 (5 bases). Trimming took off 6 bases at V and 2 bases at J, with 14 bases between the two ends. This CDR3 is 15 amino acids long. The germline V gene encodes CDR1 MDHEN and CDR2 SYDVKM. This chain's CDR3 is CASSPSLGGNQPQHF. The DNA for the CDR3 is TGTGCCAGCAGCCCGAGTCTGGGGGGCAATCAGCCCCAGCATTTT.

The genes are TRBV19 and TRBJ2-1, with 7 bases that match TRBD2. V gave up 7 bases and J gave up 10 bases; unmatched junction bases: 10. Germline V gene sequence: CDR1 LNHDA, CDR2 SQIVND (reference sequence). CDR3 length equals 13 residues. The CDR3 protein is CASNKGGAREQFF. The DNA of the CDR3 is TGTGCCAGTAACAAGGGAGGGGCCAGGGAGCAGTTCTTC.

The chain employs TRBV30 and TRBJ1-2; D gene uncertain. Germline loops: CDR1 GTSNPN, CDR2 SVGIG (reference sequence). Trimming cost V 3 bases and J 2 bases, with 13 bases left between them. The CDR3 runs 14 residues. CDR3 coding DNA: TGTGCCTGGAGGTCGGTGAGGCCGAACTATGGCTACACCTTC. Its translation is CAWRSVRPNYGYTF.